The 26 T cell receptor beta chains below all came from one sample that was sequenced in a study of T cell repertoires in aging, cancer and after chemotherapy. Rearranged V-D-J TRB sequences were amplified with a mixed TRB-A/B primer pool. TCRdb re-called the multiplex PCR reads with MiXCR, one entry per CDR3 protein. The repertoire consists of 10,000 to 15,000 distinct CDR3 sequences, with around 21% occurring once and the leading ten covering more than 5%. TCR beta rearrangements were amplified from peripheral blood genomic DNA. The sample comprised blood. These receptors were taken from a human donor in good health.

At least ten counts were recorded for this clonotype. The chain couples TRBV5-4 to TRBJ1-1; maybe TRBD1 (5 bases). CDR1 and CDR2 from the germline V gene are SGHNT and YYREEE (reference sequence). CDR3 length: 15 residues. V was cut by 0 bases and J by 5 bases, with 14 bases left in between. CDR3 nucleotide sequence: TGTGCCAGCAGCTTGGCCGGTCCACGGGGGACTGAAGCTTTCTTT. Amino acid sequence: CASSLAGPRGTEAFF.

This clonotype was seen more than once but under ten times. V and J are TRBV6-5 and TRBJ2-7; TRBD1 might be the D (6 bases). Trimming took off 2 bases at V and 2 bases at J, with 13 bases between the two ends. The CDR3 covers 15 residues. Germline CDR1 reads MNHEY; CDR2 reads SVGAGI. Here the CDR3 DNA reads TGTGCCAGCAGTTACAAGACAGGAAGCCCCTACGAGCAGTACTTC. This encodes CASSYKTGSPYEQYF.

In DNA form, the CDR3 reads TGTGCCAGCAGCCCGGGACAGGGGCAGGAAACTAATGAAAAACTGTTTTTT. Translating gives CASSPGQGQETNEKLFF. This chain joins TRBV5-4 and TRBJ1-4, with 10 bases that match TRBD1. Germline trimming cut 4 bases from V and 1 base from J; bases unmatched to any gene: 7. Germline CDR1 SGHNT, CDR2 YYREEE (reference sequence). This CDR3 region has 17 residues. The whole variable domain, filled in from reference TRBV5-4 and TRBJ1-4, reads ETGVTQSPTHLIKTRGQQVTLRCSSQSGHNTVSWYQQALGQGPQFIFQYYREEENGRGNFPPRFSGLQFPNYSSELNVNALELDDSALYLCASSPGQGQETNEKLFFGSGTQLSVL.

This clonotype was detected ten times or more. The V call is TRBV7-2, the J call TRBJ2-1; TRBD2 matches 7 bases. Per germline, CDR1 SGHTA and CDR2 FQGNSA. The CDR3 extends over 17 amino acids. V lost 4 bases, J lost 5 bases, and 14 bases stayed unmatched. The CDR3 here is CASSSPGRGGRNNEQFF. The DNA for the CDR3 is TGTGCCAGCAGCTCCCCGGGGAGGGGTGGCAGAAACAATGAGCAGTTCTTC.

Comment on this clonotype: This may be a read error, as it is one base from a much larger clone. The CDR3 sequence is CATTRGDMSNQPQHF. CDR3 DNA sequence: TGTGCCACCACCCGAGGAGATATGAGCAATCAGCCCCAGCATTTT. The chain is built from TRBV15 and TRBJ1-5; D unresolved. The CDR3 is 15 amino acids. V was cut by 7 bases and J by 1 base, with 14 bases left in between. Germline loops: CDR1 LNHNV, CDR2 YYDKDF (reference sequence). The variable domain in full, with the rest retrieved from reference TRBV15 and TRBJ1-5, is DAMVIQNPRYQVTQFGKPVTLSCSQTLNHNVMYWYQQKSSQAPKLLFHYYDKDFNNEADTPDNFQSRRPNTSFCFLDIRSPGLGDTAMYLCATTRGDMSNQPQHFGDGTRLSIL.

This sequence joins TRBV11-2 and TRBJ1-1, with TRBD1 as a possible D gene (6 bases). V was cut by 3 bases and J by 7 bases, with 12 bases left in between. Germline V gene data show CDR1 as SGHAT and CDR2 as FQNNGV. There are 13 residues in the CDR3. The CDR3 here is CASSFDQGFEAFF. Written as DNA, the CDR3 is TGTGCCAGCAGCTTCGATCAGGGGTTTGAAGCTTTCTTT.

The chain links TRBV4-3 to TRBJ1-6, with D tentatively TRBD1 (5 bases). Germline CDR1 and CDR2: LGHNA and YSLEER. With 0 bases removed from V and 3 bases from J, the gap between germline ends came to 15 bases. The CDR3 has 18 residues. CDR3 DNA: TGCGCCAGCAGCCAAGATCTCGGATGGGGCAGCTATAATTCACCCCTCCACTTT. Amino acid sequence: CASSQDLGWGSYNSPLHF.

This clonotype was detected ten times or more. The V call is TRBV6-6, the J call TRBJ1-1, with a weak D call TRBD1 (5 bases). The CDR3 runs to 14 residues. The V end was cut by 4 bases, the J end by 0 bases, with 9 bases between. Germline V CDR1 and CDR2: MNHNY, SVGAGI (reference sequence). In DNA form, the CDR3 reads TGTGCCAGCAGTTCCCTAGGGGTGAACACTGAAGCTTTCTTT. Protein product: CASSSLGVNTEAFF.

The genes are TRBV6-4 and TRBJ2-7; D remains unclear. The V and J ends lost 4 bases and 0 bases respectively, with 7 bases between them. CDR1 is MRHNA, CDR2 SNTAGT, per germline. CDR3 length: 13 residues. CDR3 sequence reads: CASSGPVSYEQYF. The CDR3 DNA reads TGTGCCAGCAGTGGTCCAGTCTCCTACGAGCAGTACTTC.

There are a few counts of this clonotype. J is TRBJ2-3 and V is TRBV6-4; 12 bases agree with TRBD2. J lost 1 base, V lost 6 bases, and 2 bases had no gene match. The CDR3 totals 15 residues. The germline V gene has CDR1 MRHNA and CDR2 SNTAGT. The CDR3 region has the DNA TGTGCCAGCAGCCCTAGCGGGGGGGGCACAGATACGCAGTATTTT. Amino acid sequence: CASSPSGGGTDTQYF.

The chain carries TRBV12-3 or TRBV12-4 and TRBJ2-2, with 10 positions matching TRBD2. V dropped 7 bases and J dropped 4; count of bases not matched to a gene: 12. The CDR3 loop spans 17 amino acids. CDR3 region: CASNPWRASGGTGELFF. CDR3 bases: TGTGCCAGCAATCCGTGGAGGGCTAGCGGGGGCACCGGGGAGCTGTTTTTT.

This clonotype was detected only a few times. The DNA of the CDR3 is TGTGCCAGCTCGGGGGGAAATGAAAAACTGTTTTTT. Its translation is CASSGGNEKLFF. The chain recombines TRBV18 with TRBJ1-4, with D possibly being TRBD1 (5 bases). The CDR3 sequence is 12 residues long. Trimming took 6 bases from V and 5 from J, leaving 7 bases between them. Germline V gene data show CDR1 as KGHSH and CDR2 as LQKENI.

By frequency in the sample, this clonotype is medium-sized. The J gene is TRBJ1-1, the V gene TRBV5-4, with D unclear. The germline CDR1 and CDR2 sequences are SGHNT and YYREEE (reference sequence). The CDR3 spans 14 residues. V was pared by 4 bases and J by 1 base, with 11 bases between. The CDR3 sequence is CASSPSRANTEAFF. Written as DNA, the CDR3 is TGTGCCAGCAGCCCATCGAGGGCGAACACTGAAGCTTTCTTT.

The chain joins TRBV20-1 to TRBJ2-5; maybe TRBD1 (6 bases). The germline V gene encodes CDR1 DFQATT and CDR2 SNEGSKA (reference sequence). Trimming left V 6 bases short and J 1 base short, with 12 bases between. The CDR3 is 13 residues long. The CDR3 loop is CSATGQTQETQYF. The CDR3 coding sequence is TGCAGTGCAACAGGACAGACCCAAGAGACCCAGTACTTC.

This clonotype has at least ten counts. The genes are TRBV12-3 or TRBV12-4 and TRBJ1-3; D is unresolved. Trimming removed 6 bases at V and 0 bases at J, with 9 bases between. The CDR3 covers 14 residues. CDR3 nucleotides: TGTGCCAGCAGCACCAGTCTCTCTGGAAACACCATATATTTT. Amino acid sequence: CASSTSLSGNTIYF.

The genes are TRBV5-1 and TRBJ2-7, with 10 bases identical to TRBD1. Germline V gene data show CDR1 as SGHRS and CDR2 as YFSETQ. The junction had 6 bases not matched to a gene; V was cut back by 4 bases and J by 2 bases. This CDR3 comprises 15 residues. DNA of the CDR3: TGCGCCAGCAGCCGAGGGACAGGGGACACCTACGAGCAGTACTTC. Its protein product is CASSRGTGDTYEQYF.

This clonotype is medium-sized within its sample. The chain is built from TRBV19 and TRBJ1-2; D gene uncertain. CDR1 is LNHDA, CDR2 SQIVND, per germline (reference sequence). The V gene lost 5 bases and the J gene lost 4 bases, with 11 bases spanning the gap. The CDR3 is made up of 13 amino acids. CDR3 amino acids: CASSALDGYGYTF. CDR3 DNA: TGTGCCAGTAGTGCCCTCGACGGCTATGGCTACACCTTC.

This clonotype has only a few counts. J is TRBJ2-7 and V is TRBV20-1; D might be TRBD2 (6 bases). CDR1 and CDR2 from the germline V gene are DFQATT and SNEGSKA (reference sequence). The CDR3 length is 14 residues. The V end lost 6 bases, the J end lost 3 bases, and 18 bases lay between the germline ends. The CDR3 coding sequence is TGCAGTGCGGTCCGCGGGGCTGGGCTCTACGAGCAGTACTTC. It translates to CSAVRGAGLYEQYF.

This clonotype has more than one count but fewer than ten. The genes are TRBV18 and TRBJ2-3; a possible D gene is TRBD2 (6 bases). CDR1 and CDR2 (germline): KGHSH, LQKENI. The ends were cut back, 3 bases at V and 4 bases at J, with 8 bases in the middle. This CDR3 contains 13 residues. DNA of the CDR3: TGTGCCAGCTCACCCCGCGGGGCAGATACGCAGTATTTT. It codes for CASSPRGADTQYF.

As to this clonotype: Since the CDR3 does not end with the conserved phenylalanine or tryptophan, this likely comes from a read error. The rearrangement joins TRBV18 to TRBJ2-7, with D perhaps matching TRBD1 (7 bases). Germline values: CDR1 KGHSH, CDR2 LQKENI. The CDR3 is 16 amino acids. The V end was cut by 6 bases, the J end by 0 bases, with 18 bases between. CDR3 loop: CASSRQGGGGSYEQYL. Written as DNA, the CDR3 is TGTGCCAGCTCTCGTCAGGGGGGAGGAGGCTCCTACGAGCAGTACTTA.

By sample share, this clonotype is medium-sized. The chain has TRBV30 and TRBJ1-2, with D hard to call. The germline CDR1 and CDR2 sequences are GTSNPN and SVGIG (reference sequence). This CDR3 spans 12 amino acids. Trimming cost V 2 bases and J 13 bases, with 17 bases left between them. CDR3 sequence reads: CAWSIDPAGITF. Here the CDR3 DNA reads TGTGCCTGGAGTATCGACCCAGCCGGGATCACCTTC.

As to this clonotype: The limits of the CDR3 on the DNA are not certain, so only TCRdb's listed CDR3 is given. The V and J genes are TRBV7-5 and TRBJ2-2. TRBV7-5 is described as a pseudogene. Termini included, the CDR3 measures 12 amino acids. The CDR3 loop is CISVPGTGELFF.

This chain links TRBV6-4 with TRBJ2-3; D is unresolved. V dropped 6 bases and J dropped 3 bases, with 10 bases sitting between them. Per germline, CDR1 MRHNA and CDR2 SNTAGT. This CDR3 is 13 amino acids long. The CDR3 nucleotides read TGTGCCAGCAGCGTAGTGGAAACAGATACGCAGTATTTT. Translating gives CASSVVETDTQYF.

A few counts support this clonotype. This chain uses TRBV25-1 with TRBJ1-5; no reliable D call. The length of the CDR3 is 14 residues. Germline CDR1 is MGHDK and CDR2 is SYGVNS. Trimming stripped 6 bases from V and 7 bases from J, with 16 bases between. The DNA of the CDR3 is TGTGCCAGCAGCGACGGGCAGTTTAAGCAGCCCCAGCATTTT. Protein product: CASSDGQFKQPQHF.

This clonotype was observed a handful of times. This chain uses TRBV11-2 with TRBJ1-5, with D perhaps matching TRBD1 (6 bases). The CDR3 is made up of 17 amino acids. CDR1 and CDR2 from the germline V gene are SGHAT and FQNNGV. The V gene lost 1 base and the J gene lost 3 bases, with 16 bases spanning the gap. The CDR3 coding sequence is TGTGCCAGCAGCTTAGGGGGGGGGCGGGCCCACAATCAGCCCCAGCATTTT. This codes for CASSLGGGRAHNQPQHF.

This clonotype showed up just a few times. The chain carries TRBV12-3 or TRBV12-4 and TRBJ2-4; 7 bases align to TRBD1. Trimming cost V 3 bases and J 0 bases; bases outside gene matches: 5. CDR3 length equals 16 residues. CDR3 amino acids: CASSLWTGLAKNIQYF. The CDR3 region has the DNA TGTGCCAGCAGTTTGTGGACAGGTCTAGCCAAAAACATTCAGTACTTC.